Described below is a single TCR beta chain sequence and its context. The TCR library protocol was used to attach unique molecular identifiers. These identifiers were attached to individual cDNA molecules. TCRdb redid the calling of the 5' RACE reads with MiXCR, one entry per CDR3 protein. The sample yields about 77,000 distinct CDR3 sequences, roughly 9.6% seen once. The data are from a study of early T cells in non-severe SARS-CoV-2 infection. Germline V gene data show CDR1 as MNHEY and CDR2 as SVGEGT. V was pared by 0 bases and J by 0 bases, with 2 bases of the junction left unmatched. This CDR3 spans 17 amino acids.

Material for sequencing was whole blood. The receptor comes from an adult who was a healthcare worker with PCR-confirmed SARS-CoV-2 infection or an uninfected control (not recorded which). The chain links TRBV6-2 or TRBV6-3 to TRBJ2-1; TRBD2 matches 10 bases. This CDR3 is CASSYSASGSSYNEQFF. The CDR3 bases are TGTGCCAGCAGTTACTCAGCTAGCGGGAGCTCCTACAATGAGCAGTTCTTC.